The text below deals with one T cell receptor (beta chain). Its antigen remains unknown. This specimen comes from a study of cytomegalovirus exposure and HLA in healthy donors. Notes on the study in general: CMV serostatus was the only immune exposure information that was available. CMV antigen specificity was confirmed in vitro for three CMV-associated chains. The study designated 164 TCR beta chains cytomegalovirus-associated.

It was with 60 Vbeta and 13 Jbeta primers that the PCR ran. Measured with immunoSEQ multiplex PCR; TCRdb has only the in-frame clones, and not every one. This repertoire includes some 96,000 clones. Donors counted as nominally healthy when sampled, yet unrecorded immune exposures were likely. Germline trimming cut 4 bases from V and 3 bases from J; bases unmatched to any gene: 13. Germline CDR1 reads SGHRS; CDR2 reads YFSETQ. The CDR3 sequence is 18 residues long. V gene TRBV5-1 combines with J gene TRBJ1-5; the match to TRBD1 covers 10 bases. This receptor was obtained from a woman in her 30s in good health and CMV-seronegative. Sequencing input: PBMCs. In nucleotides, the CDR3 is TGCGCCAGCAGCCCGTTTCCCGGGACAGGGGATGACAATCAGCCCCAGCATTTT. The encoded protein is CASSPFPGTGDDNQPQHF.